This is a list of T cell receptor beta chains from one sample in a study of T cell repertoires in cytomegalovirus infection. TCRdb called the reads again in MiXCR, with one record for every CDR3 protein. The data contain about 71,000 distinct CDR3 sequences, about 20% of them singletons. The antigens these receptors bind are not known. The sequenced sample was CD8+ T cells from cultured PBMCs, obtained from culture after CMV antigen stimulation. These receptors came from a human donor in good health (CMV status not recorded). Some clones in this sample may be carry-over from other donors' samples. The CDR3 runs from the conserved cysteine through the conserved F or W. A D gene is named only where the DNA matches it firmly. Size tells how often a clone was seen (once, few, many) or the class of an expanded clone, and some rows leave it out.

V gene	clone size	J gene	D gene	CDR3 protein	CDR3 DNA
TRBV11-3	NA	TRBJ2-3	TRBD1	CASSRQGVSDTQYF	TGTGCCAGCAGCCGACAGGGGGTATCAGATACGCAGTATTTT
TRBV7-9	NA	TRBJ2-3	NA	CASSFHTDTQYF	TGTGCCAGCAGCTTCCACACAGATACGCAGTATTTT
TRBV7-2	NA	TRBJ2-5	TRBD2	CASSLMGGYQETQYF	TGTGCCAGCAGCTTGATGGGGGGGTACCAAGAGACCCAGTACTTC
TRBV7-2	NA	TRBJ2-3	NA	CASGYGDSTDTQYF	TGTGCCAGCGGGTACGGGGACAGCACAGATACGCAGTATTTT
TRBV5-1	few	TRBJ2-3	TRBD1	CASSLEGATDTQYF	TGCGCCAGCAGCTTGGAGGGGGCGACAGATACGCAGTATTTT
TRBV5-6	NA	TRBJ2-7	NA	CASSFSVTGYEQYF	TGTGCCAGCAGCTTCTCCGTCACAGGGTACGAGCAGTACTTC
TRBV12-5	NA	TRBJ2-7	NA	CASLTGGEQYF	TGTGCTAGTCTAACCGGGGGCGAGCAGTACTTC
TRBV7-9	many	TRBJ1-6	NA	CASRVEGFNSPLHF	TGTGCCAGCAGGGTGGAAGGGTTTAATTCACCCCTCCACTTT
TRBV2	few	TRBJ2-7	TRBD2	CASTPGRAGAYEQYF	TGTGCCAGCACCCCCGGGAGGGCCGGCGCCTACGAGCAGTACTTC
TRBV12-3/TRBV12-4	few	TRBJ1-1	NA	CASSRGPNTEAFF	TGTGCCAGCAGCCGGGGACCGAACACTGAAGCTTTCTTT
TRBV28	few	TRBJ1-2	NA	CASSLQGTYGYTF	TGTGCCAGCAGTTTGCAGGGAACCTATGGCTACACCTTC
TRBV12-3/TRBV12-4	NA	TRBJ1-1	NA	CASTAGANTEAFF	TGTGCCAGCACCGCGGGGGCGAACACTGAAGCTTTCTTT
TRBV9	NA	TRBJ1-1	TRBD1	CASSVAGDRQNTEAFF	TGTGCCAGCAGCGTAGCGGGGGACAGGCAGAACACTGAAGCTTTCTTT
TRBV14	NA	TRBJ2-1	NA	CASSQGRKDGIIHNEQFF	TGTGCCAGCAGCCAAGGACGGAAAGACGGGATAATCCACAATGAGCAGTTCTTC
TRBV4-1	few	TRBJ2-7	NA	CASSQEGREQYF	TGCGCCAGCAGCCAAGAGGGGCGCGAGCAGTACTTC
TRBV20-1	few	TRBJ2-1	NA	CSARDPGRGGDEQFF	TGCAGTGCTAGAGATCCTGGCAGGGGAGGCGATGAGCAGTTCTTC
TRBV6-6	NA	TRBJ1-6	NA	CASSYGSPWRDSPLHF	TGTGCCAGCAGTTACGGGTCCCCATGGAGGGATTCACCCCTCCACTTT